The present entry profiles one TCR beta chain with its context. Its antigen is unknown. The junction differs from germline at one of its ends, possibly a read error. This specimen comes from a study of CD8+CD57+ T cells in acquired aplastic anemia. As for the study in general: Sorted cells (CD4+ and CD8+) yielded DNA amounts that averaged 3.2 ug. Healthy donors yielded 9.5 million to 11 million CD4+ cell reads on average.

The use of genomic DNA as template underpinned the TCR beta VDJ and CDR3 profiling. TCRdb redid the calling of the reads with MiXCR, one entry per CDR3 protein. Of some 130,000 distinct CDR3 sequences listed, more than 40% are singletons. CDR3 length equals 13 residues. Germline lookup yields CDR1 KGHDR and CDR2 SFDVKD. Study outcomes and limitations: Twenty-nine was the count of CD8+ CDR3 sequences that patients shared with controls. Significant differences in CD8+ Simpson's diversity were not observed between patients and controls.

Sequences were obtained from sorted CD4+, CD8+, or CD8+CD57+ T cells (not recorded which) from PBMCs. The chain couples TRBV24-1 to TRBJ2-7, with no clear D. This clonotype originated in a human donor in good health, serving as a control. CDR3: CATSDSDDYEQYF. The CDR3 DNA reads TGTGCCACCAGCGATTCCGACGACTACGAGCAGTACTTC.